This T cell receptor (beta chain) is from a study of Graves' ophthalmopathy and Graves' hyperthyroidism. The overall study: Peripheral blood samples were taken at initial diagnosis, before any treatment. Regarding the study as a whole: Sensitivity of about 70% and specificity of around 72% were achieved by the model that predicted ophthalmopathy progression.

Lactation, pregnancy, uncontrolled infections and other autoimmune diseases were all grounds for excluding patients. Thyroid ultrasound, orbital computed tomography, TRAb, serum thyroxine and clinical symptoms formed the basis of diagnosis. With 1 base removed from V and 0 bases from J, the gap between germline ends came to 16 bases. This CDR3 has 18 amino acids. Germline V gives CDR1 SGHAT, CDR2 FQNNGV. Of note for this clonotype: Its antigen is as yet unknown.

Amplified material comprised TCR beta CDR3 regions derived from RNA transcripts. First-round RT-PCR with HTBI primers preceded a second-round multiplex PCR. TCRdb re-called the multiplex PCR reads with MiXCR, one entry per CDR3 protein. The sample includes about 220,000 distinct CDR3 sequences, roughly 21% seen only once; the top ten take approximately 39%. The chain links TRBV11-2 to TRBJ1-5; D may be TRBD1 (5 bases). The TCR comes from a woman between 50 and 59 years old with Graves' ophthalmopathy. Specimen: peripheral blood. The CDR3 sequence is CASSLVPGKGHSNQPQHF. The DNA for the CDR3 is TGTGCCAGCAGCTTAGTTCCAGGGAAGGGGCATAGCAATCAGCCCCAGCATTTT.